This TCR beta chain was identified during a study of PD-1 blockade in classical Hodgkin lymphoma. As concerns this clone: Its matching antigen is unknown.

Findings and caveats of the study: Similar baseline diversity was found in complete responders and newly diagnosed patients. Undefined causes, possibly disease activity or prior therapy, underlie the repertoire differences.

The assay was immunoSEQ multiplex PCR, and TCRdb's table has in-frame clones only and misses some. The repertoire has 31,000 or so clones, about 85% of them found once; the top ten carry about 2.4%. Germline CDR1 reads LNHDA; CDR2 reads SQIVND (reference sequence). This CDR3 region has 16 residues. Trimming cost V 1 base and J 0 bases, with 10 bases left between them. All patients relapsed after autologous stem cell transplantation, and brentuximab vedotin exposure varied. Purification of CD4+ T cells from thawed PBMCs was achieved by magnetic negative selection. Material: CD4+ T cells from blood, obtained at baseline. The clonotype comes from a human donor with classical Hodgkin lymphoma. This rearrangement joins TRBV19 to TRBJ1-3, with D unclear. CDR3 loop: CASSIVAGYSGNTIYF. As DNA, the CDR3 is TGTGCCAGTAGTATAGTAGCGGGGTACTCTGGAAACACCATATATTTT.